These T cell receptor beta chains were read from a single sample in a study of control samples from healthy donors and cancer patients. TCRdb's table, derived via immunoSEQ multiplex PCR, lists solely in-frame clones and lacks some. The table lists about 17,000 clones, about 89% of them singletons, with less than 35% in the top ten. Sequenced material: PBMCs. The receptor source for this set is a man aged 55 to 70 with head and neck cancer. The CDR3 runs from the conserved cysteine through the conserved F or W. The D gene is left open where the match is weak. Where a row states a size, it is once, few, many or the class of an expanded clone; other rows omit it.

CASSLSWPEGYEQYF	TGTGCCAGCAGTTTATCGTGGCCCGAAGGCTACGAGCAGTACTTC	TRBV27	15	-	-	TRBJ2-7
CASSQDRTPRPQHF	TGCGCCAGCAGCCAAGACCGGACCCCACGGCCCCAGCATTTT	TRBV4-1	14	few	-	TRBJ1-5
CASSFSPTERLFF	TGCGCCAGCAGCTTTTCCCCTACCGAGAGGCTGTTTTTT	TRBV5-1	13	-	-	TRBJ1-4
CASSVGTGVKPQHF	TGTGCCAGCAGCGTAGGGACAGGGGTAAAGCCCCAGCATTTT	TRBV9	14	-	TRBD1	TRBJ1-5
CSAGEETQYF	TGCAGTGCAGGGGAAGAGACCCAGTACTTC	TRBV20-1	10	-	-	TRBJ2-5
CASGDREEPQHF	TGTGCCAGCGGGGACAGGGAGGAGCCCCAGCATTTT	TRBV12-3/TRBV12-4	12	-	TRBD1	TRBJ1-5
CASLGPDRVTDTQYF	TGTGCCAGCCTGGGACCAGACCGTGTCACAGATACGCAGTATTTT	TRBV5-4	15	-	-	TRBJ2-3
CATSSGDLSGNTIYF	TGTGCCACCAGCAGTGGGGACTTATCTGGAAACACCATATATTTT	TRBV15	15	-	-	TRBJ1-3
CASSSGSSEGNTIYF	TGTGCCAGTAGCTCAGGGAGTAGCGAGGGAAACACCATATATTTT	TRBV19	15	-	-	TRBJ1-3
CASGRDRTYGYTF	TGTGCCAGTGGCCGGGACAGAACTTATGGCTACACCTTC	TRBV19	13	-	TRBD1	TRBJ1-2
CASSQEGEKLFF	TGCGCCAGCAGCCAAGAGGGGGAAAAACTGTTTTTT	TRBV4-1	12	once	-	TRBJ1-4
CASSLGGAQETQYF	TGCGCCAGCAGCTTGGGGGGCGCACAAGAGACCCAGTACTTC	TRBV5-1	14	-	-	TRBJ2-5
CASSPPLRDTQYF	TGTGCCAGCAGCCCTCCCCTCAGGGATACGCAGTATTTT	TRBV3-1/TRBV3-2	13	-	-	TRBJ2-3
CASSPLTGATYEQYF	TGTGCCAGCTCACCACTGACAGGGGCGACCTACGAGCAGTACTTC	TRBV18	15	-	TRBD1	TRBJ2-7
CASSLPPLGTKLVNEQFF	TGTGCCAGCAGCTTACCGCCCCTGGGGACAAAATTAGTCAATGAGCAGTTCTTC	TRBV7-2	18	-	-	TRBJ2-1
CASNRGSGNTEAFF	TGTGCCAGTAACCGGGGATCCGGGAACACTGAAGCTTTCTTT	TRBV19	14	-	-	TRBJ1-1
CASSPTSGQETQYF	TGTGCCAGCTCACCGACTAGCGGACAAGAGACCCAGTACTTC	TRBV18	14	-	TRBD2	TRBJ2-5
CASSPGQGAGGQYF	TGTGCCAGCAGCCCCGGACAGGGGGCAGGAGGGCAGTACTTC	TRBV3-1/TRBV3-2	14	-	TRBD1	TRBJ2-7
CASSLGVGMDTQYF	TGTGCCAGCAGCTTAGGGGTCGGAATGGATACGCAGTATTTT	TRBV3-1/TRBV3-2	14	-	-	TRBJ2-3
CASSLGTGLGEQYF	TGCGCCAGCAGCTTGGGGACGGGGTTAGGGGAGCAGTACTTC	TRBV5-1	14	-	-	TRBJ2-7
CASTNRVGKEKLFF	TGTGCCAGCACCAACAGGGTTGGTAAGGAAAAACTGTTTTTT	TRBV6-5	14	-	-	TRBJ1-4
CASSNPRRGAYTDTQYF	TGTGCCAGTAGTAACCCCAGGCGGGGGGCCTACACAGATACGCAGTATTTT	TRBV19	17	-	TRBD2	TRBJ2-3
CASSLLAGVPYEQYF	TGTGCCAGCAGCCTCCTGGCGGGGGTCCCCTACGAGCAGTACTTC	TRBV7-3	15	-	TRBD2	TRBJ2-7
CASSITQGKLTFSEEKLFF	TGTGCCAGTAGTATAACACAGGGGAAATTAACCTTTTCCGAGGAAAAACTGTTTTTT	TRBV19	19	-	TRBD1	TRBJ1-4
CASSPNGASETQYF	TGCGCCAGCAGCCCGAACGGAGCCTCGGAGACCCAGTACTTC	TRBV5-1	14	-	-	TRBJ2-5
CASSPRSGITDTQYF	TGTGCCAGCAGCCCCAGGTCAGGGATCACAGATACGCAGTATTTT	TRBV3-1/TRBV3-2	15	-	-	TRBJ2-3
CASNPGGTYEQYF	TGTGCCAGCAACCCAGGAGGGACCTACGAGCAGTACTTC	TRBV6-5	13	hyperexpanded	-	TRBJ2-7
CASSLGSGELFF	TGTGCCAGCAGCTTAGGCTCAGGGGAGCTGTTTTTT	TRBV7-9	12	few	-	TRBJ2-2
CASSGGPLYEQYF	TGTGCCAGCAGCGGGGGCCCCTTGTACGAGCAGTACTTC	TRBV6-5	13	-	-	TRBJ2-7
CASSLDSHYEQYF	TGCGCCAGCAGCTTGGACAGCCACTACGAGCAGTACTTC	TRBV5-1	13	-	-	TRBJ2-7
CASSYGTEYGYTF	TGTGCCAGCAGCTATGGGACGGAATATGGCTACACCTTC	TRBV5-4	13	-	-	TRBJ1-2
CASRPLGLAGGDSYEQYF	TGTGCCAGCCGGCCCCTAGGACTAGCGGGGGGCGACTCCTACGAGCAGTACTTC	TRBV2	18	-	TRBD2	TRBJ2-7
CASSYTAGGGYGYTF	TGTGCCAGCAGTTACACCGCAGGGGGAGGCTATGGCTACACCTTC	TRBV6-5	15	-	TRBD1	TRBJ1-2
CASSLAGGRSSNQPQHF	TGTGCCAGCAGCTTAGCGGGCGGAAGAAGCAGCAATCAGCCCCAGCATTTT	TRBV7-9	17	-	-	TRBJ1-5
CASSLPGGRHEQYF	TGTGCCAGCAGCTTACCCGGGGGTAGGCACGAGCAGTACTTC	TRBV5-4	14	few	-	TRBJ2-7
CASKAARTDTQYF	TGTGCCAGCAAGGCGGCTCGGACAGATACGCAGTATTTT	TRBV6-5	13	-	-	TRBJ2-3